Listed below are T cell receptor beta chains from one sample, sequenced in a study of post-analysis software for immune sequencing data. A single record per CDR3 protein comes from TCRdb applying MiXCR to the PCR reads. This sample has more than 500,000 distinct CDR3 sequences; approximately 34% occur once, and the top ten carry under 7%. The material sequenced was blood. The receptor source for this set is a girl under 18 with multiple sclerosis. Both conserved end residues are part of each CDR3. A D gene is named only where the DNA matches it firmly. Some rows have no size entry. The others give once, few or many, or a class for an expanded clone.

J gene: TRBJ1-2; D gene: NA; V gene: TRBV5-1; clone size: NA; CDR3 DNA: TGCGCCAGCAGCTCCCCAGGACAGCACTATGGCTACACCTTC; CDR3 protein: CASSSPGQHYGYTF
J gene: TRBJ2-7; D gene: NA; V gene: TRBV29-1; clone size: NA; CDR3 DNA: TGCAGCGTGGAAACAGGGAAATCCTACGAGCAGTACTTC; CDR3 protein: CSVETGKSYEQYF
J gene: TRBJ1-2; D gene: TRBD1; V gene: TRBV4-1; clone size: few; CDR3 DNA: TGCGCCAGCAGAAACGCGGACAGGGAGGGAGGCTACACCTTC; CDR3 protein: CASRNADREGGYTF
J gene: TRBJ1-2; D gene: NA; V gene: TRBV27; clone size: NA; CDR3 DNA: TGTGCCAGCAGTTTATGGCGGGGGCACTATGGCTACACCTTC; CDR3 protein: CASSLWRGHYGYTF
J gene: TRBJ2-7; D gene: TRBD1; V gene: TRBV20-1; clone size: NA; CDR3 DNA: TGCAGTGCTAGAGATTCTCCCGGCTCCTCCCCGGGACAGATCTCTTACGAGCAGTACTTC; CDR3 protein: CSARDSPGSSPGQISYEQYF
J gene: TRBJ2-2; D gene: NA; V gene: TRBV9; clone size: NA; CDR3 DNA: TGTGCCAGCAGCCCAGCCCACACCGGGGAGCTGTTTTTT; CDR3 protein: CASSPAHTGELFF
J gene: TRBJ2-1; D gene: TRBD1; V gene: TRBV4-1; clone size: NA; CDR3 DNA: TGCGCCAGCAGCCAAGCTAGGTTGGGACAGGGTTACAATGAGCAGTTCTTC; CDR3 protein: CASSQARLGQGYNEQFF
J gene: TRBJ2-5; D gene: NA; V gene: TRBV10-3; clone size: few; CDR3 DNA: TGTGCCATCGGAACAGATCAAGAGACCCAGTACTTC; CDR3 protein: CAIGTDQETQYF
J gene: TRBJ1-1; D gene: NA; V gene: TRBV5-1; clone size: NA; CDR3 DNA: TGCGCCAGCAGCTTGGATGGCAGGACGAACACTGAAGCTTTCTTT; CDR3 protein: CASSLDGRTNTEAFF
J gene: TRBJ2-3; D gene: TRBD2; V gene: TRBV13; clone size: few; CDR3 DNA: TGTGCCAGCAGCTTATTACGAGCGGGGAACACAGATACGCAGTATTTT; CDR3 protein: CASSLLRAGNTDTQYF
J gene: TRBJ2-6; D gene: NA; V gene: TRBV7-8; clone size: NA; CDR3 DNA: TGTGCCAGCAGCTGGAAGGGGGGATTGGGCTCTGGGGCCAACGTCCTGACTTTC; CDR3 protein: CASSWKGGLGSGANVLTF
J gene: TRBJ1-2; D gene: NA; V gene: TRBV7-9; clone size: once; CDR3 DNA: TGTGCCAGCAGCCCCGGGGAATACTATGGCTACACCTTC; CDR3 protein: CASSPGEYYGYTF
J gene: TRBJ1-1; D gene: NA; V gene: TRBV11-2; clone size: NA; CDR3 DNA: TGTGCCAGCAGCTACCTTGTGGGGGTTCGCACTGAAGCTTTCTTT; CDR3 protein: CASSYLVGVRTEAFF
J gene: TRBJ2-5; D gene: NA; V gene: TRBV2; clone size: NA; CDR3 DNA: TGTGCCAGCAGAGGAGAGACCCAAGAGACCCAGTACTTC; CDR3 protein: CASRGETQETQYF
J gene: TRBJ2-7; D gene: NA; V gene: TRBV5-1; clone size: NA; CDR3 DNA: TGCGCCAGCAGCTCAACGGGGAGCGCCTACGAGCAGTACTTC; CDR3 protein: CASSSTGSAYEQYF
J gene: TRBJ1-1; D gene: NA; V gene: TRBV15; clone size: NA; CDR3 DNA: TGTGCCACCAGCAGAGATCGTTGGGGTACTGAAGCTTTCTTT; CDR3 protein: CATSRDRWGTEAFF
J gene: TRBJ2-5; D gene: NA; V gene: TRBV5-5; clone size: few; CDR3 DNA: TGTGCCAGCAGCTTCTATGGTCAAGAGACCCAGTACTTC; CDR3 protein: CASSFYGQETQYF
J gene: TRBJ2-7; D gene: TRBD1; V gene: TRBV19; clone size: NA; CDR3 DNA: TGTGCCAGTAGTACGGGACAGGGGATATACGAGCAGTACTTC; CDR3 protein: CASSTGQGIYEQYF
J gene: TRBJ2-1; D gene: TRBD1; V gene: TRBV6-5; clone size: NA; CDR3 DNA: TGCACTGTTTCTTACGGGACAGCTAACAATGAGCAGTTCTTC; CDR3 protein: CTVSYGTANNEQFF
J gene: TRBJ2-7; D gene: TRBD1; V gene: TRBV6-5; clone size: NA; CDR3 DNA: TGTGCCAGCAGTTACACGACCTGGGACAGGGGATGCGAGCAGTACTTC; CDR3 protein: CASSYTTWDRGCEQYF
J gene: TRBJ2-7; D gene: NA; V gene: TRBV6-1; clone size: NA; CDR3 DNA: TGTGCCAGCAGTGATAGAAGCCGTGACGAGCAGTACTTC; CDR3 protein: CASSDRSRDEQYF
J gene: TRBJ2-4; D gene: NA; V gene: TRBV20-1; clone size: NA; CDR3 DNA: TGCAGTGCTAGAGCCGCCAGAGCAGAAAACATTCAGTACTTC; CDR3 protein: CSARAARAENIQYF
J gene: TRBJ2-7; D gene: NA; V gene: TRBV6-5; clone size: many; CDR3 DNA: TGTGCCAGCAGTTACTCAGGGGTTCGGTCCTACGAGCAGTACTTC; CDR3 protein: CASSYSGVRSYEQYF
J gene: TRBJ1-5; D gene: NA; V gene: TRBV10-2; clone size: NA; CDR3 DNA: TGCGCCAGCTCCAATGGGGCCCTGGGCAATCAGCCCCAGCATTTT; CDR3 protein: CASSNGALGNQPQHF
J gene: TRBJ1-5; D gene: NA; V gene: TRBV20-1; clone size: NA; CDR3 DNA: TGCAGTGCTAGAGATCCCACAAAGGGCAATCAGCCCCAGCATTTT; CDR3 protein: CSARDPTKGNQPQHF
J gene: TRBJ2-3; D gene: TRBD2; V gene: TRBV29-1; clone size: many; CDR3 DNA: TGCAGCGGGACTAGCGGGGCAATAGATACGCAGTATTTT; CDR3 protein: CSGTSGAIDTQYF
J gene: TRBJ2-7; D gene: NA; V gene: TRBV20-1; clone size: few; CDR3 DNA: TGCAGTGCTAGTCTGAGCATCACCTCCTACGAGCAGTACTTC; CDR3 protein: CSASLSITSYEQYF
J gene: TRBJ2-5; D gene: NA; V gene: TRBV7-6; clone size: NA; CDR3 DNA: TGTGCCAGCGCCTCGACTAGTATGGAGACCCAGTACTTC; CDR3 protein: CASASTSMETQYF
J gene: TRBJ1-2; D gene: NA; V gene: TRBV6-5; clone size: NA; CDR3 DNA: TGTGCCAGCAGTTACCCCATGGGAGGGAAGGGTTTAGGCTATGGCTACACCTTC; CDR3 protein: CASSYPMGGKGLGYGYTF
J gene: TRBJ1-5; D gene: NA; V gene: TRBV20-1; clone size: few; CDR3 DNA: TGCAGTGCTATGACGGACAATCAGCCCCAGCATTTT; CDR3 protein: CSAMTDNQPQHF
J gene: TRBJ2-3; D gene: NA; V gene: TRBV5-1; clone size: NA; CDR3 DNA: TGCGCCAGCAGCTTGGAGCCGGGGCCCGGGGTAACAGATACGCAGTATTTT; CDR3 protein: CASSLEPGPGVTDTQYF